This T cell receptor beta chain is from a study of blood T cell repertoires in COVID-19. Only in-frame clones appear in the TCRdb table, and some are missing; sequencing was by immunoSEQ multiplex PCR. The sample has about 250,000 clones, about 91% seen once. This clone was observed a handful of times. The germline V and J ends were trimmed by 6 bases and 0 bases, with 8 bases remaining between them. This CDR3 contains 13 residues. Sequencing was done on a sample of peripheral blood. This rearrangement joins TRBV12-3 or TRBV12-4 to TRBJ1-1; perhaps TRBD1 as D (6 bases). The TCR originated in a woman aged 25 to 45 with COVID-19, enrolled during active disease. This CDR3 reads CASRDSMNTEAFF. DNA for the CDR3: TGTGCCAGCAGGGACAGCATGAACACTGAAGCTTTCTTT.